The 10 T cell receptor beta chains in this list originate from one sample, sequenced in a study of blood T cell repertoires in COVID-19. Clones were sequenced by immunoSEQ multiplex PCR, and TCRdb holds only the in-frame ones, with some missing. The sample has 150,000 or so clones, 75% to 95% seen once; the top ten hold roughly 0.51%. The source material was peripheral blood. All receptors derive from a man over 45 with acute or convalescent COVID-19.

This clone was observed once. V gene TRBV3-1 (or the pseudogene TRBV3-2) combines with J gene TRBJ1-1, with 9 bases that match TRBD1. CDR1 LGHDT and CDR2 YNNKEL come from the germline V gene (reference sequence). The CDR3 loop spans 14 amino acids. The J segment lost 4 bases and the V segment lost 6 bases, leaving 6 bases of the junction unmatched. Here the CDR3 reads CASSPTGGVTEAFF. CDR3 nucleotides: TGTGCCAGCAGTCCGACAGGGGGAGTCACTGAAGCTTTCTTT.

The chain carries TRBV15 and TRBJ2-3; 8 bases agree with TRBD2. The V and J ends lost 7 bases and 0 bases, in that order; junction bases with no gene match: 6. Germline CDR1 is LNHNV and CDR2 is YYDKDF (reference sequence). The CDR3 extends over 15 amino acids. The CDR3 reads CATNNGRGSTDTQYF. The CDR3 nucleotides are TGTGCCACCAATAACGGGAGGGGGAGCACAGATACGCAGTATTTT.

This clone has only one observation. This sequence joins TRBV28 and TRBJ2-7; no definite D call. Trimming removed 3 bases at V and 6 bases at J, with 12 bases between. In germline, CDR1 is MDHEN, CDR2 SYDVKM. CDR3 length: 13 amino acids. The CDR3: CASSLTRPSEQYV. CDR3 coding DNA: TGTGCCAGCAGTTTGACGCGGCCATCCGAGCAGTACGTC.

This rearrangement joins TRBV7-9 to TRBJ2-2; D ambiguous. CDR3 size: 13 residues. The germline V gene has CDR1 SEHNR and CDR2 FQNEAQ (reference sequence). Trimming removed 5 bases from V and 1 base from J, with 5 bases in between. The CDR3 spells CASSQQNTGELFF. The CDR3 DNA reads TGTGCCAGCAGCCAACAGAACACCGGGGAGCTGTTTTTT.

The chain recombines TRBV29-1 with TRBJ2-1; a possible D gene is TRBD1 (6 bases). Germline V gene sequence: CDR1 SQVTM, CDR2 ANQGSEA. V was pared by 6 bases and J by 12 bases, with 15 bases between. The CDR3 totals 11 residues. This CDR3 is CSVTRGAVQFF. As DNA, the CDR3 is TGCAGCGTGACCAGGGGCGCTGTGCAGTTCTTC.

J is TRBJ1-2 and V is TRBV15; 8 bases are a match to TRBD1. The CDR3 consists of 15 residues. J gave up 4 bases and V 2 bases, and 6 bases lay outside the gene matches. Germline V gives CDR1 LNHNV, CDR2 YYDKDF (reference sequence). CDR3 bases: TGTGCCACCAGCAGACTAACAGGGGGTTTCTATGGCTACACCTTC. Its translation: CATSRLTGGFYGYTF.

The chain carries TRBV5-1 and TRBJ2-5; tentative D call: TRBD1 (5 bases). V lost 0 bases, J lost 4 bases, and 16 bases lay in between. CDR3 length: 16 residues. Germline CDR1 SGHRS, CDR2 YFSETQ. The DNA of the CDR3 is TGCGCCAGCAGCTTGGTAGGGGTGGGGTCAGTAGAGACCCAGTACTTC. This translates into CASSLVGVGSVETQYF.

The chain employs TRBV28 and TRBJ1-5; 11 positions match TRBD1. CDR3 length: 16 amino acids. V trimming: 4 bases; J trimming: 6 bases; junction bases outside the gene matches: 8. Germline-derived CDR1 and CDR2 are MDHEN and SYDVKM. For the CDR3, the DNA is TGTGCCAGCAGTTCATCACCGGGACAGGGGGTTCAGCCCCAGCATTTT. Its protein is CASSSSPGQGVQPQHF. Combining the CDR3 with reference TRBV28 and TRBJ1-5 gives the whole variable domain DVKVTQSSRYLVKRTGEKVFLECVQDMDHENMFWYRQDPGLGLRLIYFSYDVKMKEKGDIPEGYSVSREKKERFSLILESASTNQTSMYLCASSSSPGQGVQPQHFGDGTRLSIL.

The rearrangement joins TRBV9 to TRBJ1-6; no definite D call. Germline V gene lookup returns CDR1 SGDLS and CDR2 YYNGEE. The CDR3 runs 16 residues. The V end lost 2 bases, the J end lost 7 bases, and 16 bases lay between the germline ends. The CDR3 DNA reads TGTGCCAGCAGCGTTGGGGTGTTGGGCGGGAATTCACCCCTCCACTTT. Its translation is CASSVGVLGGNSPLHF.

This chain joins TRBV7-3 and TRBJ2-2, with a tentative D call TRBD1 (5 bases). V was shortened by 2 bases and J by 3 bases, with 7 bases between the two germline ends. The CDR3 has 14 residues. Germline assignment: CDR1 SGHTA and CDR2 FQGTGA. CDR3 region: CASSLARDTGELFF. DNA for the CDR3: TGTGCCAGCAGCTTAGCCAGGGACACCGGGGAGCTGTTTTTT.